The rows below give T cell receptor beta chains drawn from one sample of a study of blood T cell repertoires in COVID-19. Measured with immunoSEQ multiplex PCR; TCRdb has only the in-frame clones, and not every one. The top ten hold about 20% of the sample, which has over 85,000 clones, approximately 87% seen once. Sequencing was carried out using peripheral blood. Every receptor here comes from a human donor in a cohort sampled during active COVID-19. The CDR3 runs from the conserved cysteine through the conserved F or W. D genes are given only for firm matches. Clone size appears in some rows only: once, few, many, or a class for an expanded clone.

d_call j_call v_call clone_size cdr3_nt cdr3_aa
TRBD2 TRBJ2-1 TRBV10-3 - TGTGCCATCAGTGAGTACATGACTAGCGGGAGTAACAATGAGCAGTTCTTC CAISEYMTSGSNNEQFF
- TRBJ2-2 TRBV9 - TGTGCCAGCAGCGTAGTCAGGGGAGCCGGGGAGCTGTTTTTT CASSVVRGAGELFF
TRBD2 TRBJ2-1 TRBV7-2 - TGTGCCAGCAGCTTAGGGGGACTAGCGGGAGGTCGCTCCTACAATGAGCAGTTCTTC CASSLGGLAGGRSYNEQFF
- TRBJ1-2 TRBV19 - TGTGCCAGTGTCCGAGACAGGTTTGTGACTAACTATGGCTACACCTTC CASVRDRFVTNYGYTF
TRBD1 TRBJ1-5 TRBV6-2/TRBV6-3 few TGTGCCAGCAGTCAAACCGGGACAGGGTTCCAGCCCCAGCATTTT CASSQTGTGFQPQHF
TRBD2 TRBJ2-7 TRBV28 - TGTGCCAGCAGTCCCTCCGGACTAGAGTCCTACGAGCAGTACTTC CASSPSGLESYEQYF
- TRBJ2-7 TRBV11-2 - TGTGCCAGCACCTGGCAGGGAAGTATAGGCTATACCGCCGAGCAGTACTTC CASTWQGSIGYTAEQYF
- TRBJ1-5 TRBV27 few TGTGCCAGCAGTGTAACAGGGATCCATCAGCCCCAGCATTTT CASSVTGIHQPQHF
TRBD1 TRBJ1-2 TRBV12-3/TRBV12-4 - TGTGCCAGCAGCAGGGGACAGGGGTATGGCTACACCTTC CASSRGQGYGYTF
- TRBJ1-2 TRBV4-3 once TGCGCCAGCAGCTACACCTCCGGACAGACCGATTATGGCTACACCTTC CASSYTSGQTDYGYTF
TRBD2 TRBJ2-7 TRBV7-2 - TGTGCCAGCAGCCCCGAGGGACTAGCGGGAAGGTACGAGCAGTACTTC CASSPEGLAGRYEQYF
- TRBJ1-2 TRBV19 - TGTGCCAGTAGTATTAAAAGATTGGGGGCGAACTATGGCTACACCTTC CASSIKRLGANYGYTF
- TRBJ1-2 TRBV7-2 - TGTGCCAGCAGCTTAAGGACCGAGGGCATGGGCTACACCTTC CASSLRTEGMGYTF
- TRBJ2-7 TRBV7-2 - TGTGCCAGCAGCTTACTGCAGGGGGGTCCCTACGAGCAGTACTTC CASSLLQGGPYEQYF
- TRBJ2-1 TRBV7-3 - TGTGCCAGCAGCCCAAGTGGAGGGAATGAGCAGTTCTTC CASSPSGGNEQFF
TRBD1 TRBJ1-1 TRBV27 - TGTGCCAGCAGCTATAACAGGGGAACTGAAGCTTTCTTT CASSYNRGTEAFF